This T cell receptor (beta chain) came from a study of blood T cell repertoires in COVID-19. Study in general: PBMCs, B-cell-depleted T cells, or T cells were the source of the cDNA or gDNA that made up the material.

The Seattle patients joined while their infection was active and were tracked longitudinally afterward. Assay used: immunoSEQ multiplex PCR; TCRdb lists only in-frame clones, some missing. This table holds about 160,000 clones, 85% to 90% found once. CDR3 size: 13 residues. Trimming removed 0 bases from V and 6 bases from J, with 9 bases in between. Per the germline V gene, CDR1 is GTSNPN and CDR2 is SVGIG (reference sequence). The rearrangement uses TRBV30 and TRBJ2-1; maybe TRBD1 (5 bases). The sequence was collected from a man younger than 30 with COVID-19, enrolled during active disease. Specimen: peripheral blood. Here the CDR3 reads CAWSVMGRNEQFF. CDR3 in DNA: TGTGCCTGGAGTGTAATGGGGCGCAATGAGCAGTTCTTC.